This is a list of T cell receptor beta chains from one sample in a study of blood T cell repertoires in COVID-19. The table came from immunoSEQ multiplex PCR; TCRdb's copy has only in-frame clones and leaves some out. Here the sample spans more than 250,000 clones, about 90% being singletons. The specimen sequenced was PBMCs or T cells enriched from blood (not recorded which). These receptor sequences come from a woman between 18 and 29 years old with acute COVID-19. CDR3s include the opening cysteine and the closing phenylalanine or tryptophan. The D gene is left open where the match is weak. Part of the rows lack a size; the others show once, few, many or a class for expanded clones.

clone size: NA; D gene: NA; J gene: TRBJ2-3; V gene: TRBV7-9; CDR3 protein: CASSLVISGTADTQYF; CDR3 DNA: TGTGCCAGCAGCTTAGTGATTAGCGGGACAGCAGATACGCAGTATTTT
clone size: NA; D gene: NA; J gene: TRBJ2-1; V gene: TRBV7-6; CDR3 protein: CASSLGWGPGGRNEQFF; CDR3 DNA: TGTGCCAGCAGCTTGGGATGGGGTCCGGGGGGCCGGAATGAGCAGTTCTTC
clone size: NA; D gene: TRBD2; J gene: TRBJ2-7; V gene: TRBV11-2; CDR3 protein: CASTKLGLAGSYEQYF; CDR3 DNA: TGTGCCAGCACTAAATTGGGTTTAGCGGGGTCCTACGAGCAGTACTTC
clone size: NA; D gene: NA; J gene: TRBJ1-5; V gene: TRBV2; CDR3 protein: CASNYQGPGNQPQHF; CDR3 DNA: TGTGCCAGCAATTACCAGGGGCCGGGCAATCAGCCCCAGCATTTT
clone size: once; D gene: NA; J gene: TRBJ2-5; V gene: TRBV11-3; CDR3 protein: CASSLGGLETQYF; CDR3 DNA: TGTGCCAGCAGCTTAGGAGGGTTAGAGACCCAGTACTTC
clone size: NA; D gene: TRBD1; J gene: TRBJ1-1; V gene: TRBV30; CDR3 protein: CAWTPLGDRQGMNTEAFF; CDR3 DNA: TGTGCCTGGACCCCCTTAGGGGACCGACAGGGGATGAACACTGAAGCTTTCTTT
clone size: NA; D gene: NA; J gene: TRBJ2-3; V gene: TRBV6-2/TRBV6-3; CDR3 protein: CASSSLGDTQYF; CDR3 DNA: TGTGCCAGCAGTTCACTAGGGGATACGCAGTATTTT
clone size: NA; D gene: TRBD1; J gene: TRBJ1-2; V gene: TRBV6-5; CDR3 protein: CASRRTGEDGYGYTF; CDR3 DNA: TGTGCCAGCAGGCGGACAGGGGAGGACGGCTATGGCTACACCTTC
clone size: NA; D gene: NA; J gene: TRBJ1-3; V gene: TRBV7-9; CDR3 protein: CASSLGLRSGNTIYF; CDR3 DNA: TGTGCCAGCAGCTTAGGTCTCCGTTCTGGAAACACCATATATTTT
clone size: NA; D gene: TRBD1; J gene: TRBJ2-5; V gene: TRBV7-9; CDR3 protein: CASSYSGTGKETQYF; CDR3 DNA: TGTGCCAGCAGCTACTCCGGGACAGGGAAGGAGACCCAGTACTTC
clone size: NA; D gene: NA; J gene: TRBJ1-4; V gene: TRBV29-1; CDR3 protein: CSVELRNEKLFF; CDR3 DNA: TGCAGCGTTGAGTTGCGTAATGAAAAACTGTTTTTT
clone size: NA; D gene: TRBD1; J gene: TRBJ1-1; V gene: TRBV11-2; CDR3 protein: CASSLLLDRVHTEAFF; CDR3 DNA: TGTGCCAGCAGCTTACTCCTTGACAGGGTACACACTGAAGCTTTCTTT
clone size: NA; D gene: TRBD1; J gene: TRBJ2-6; V gene: TRBV19; CDR3 protein: CASSPGTGGTGANVLTF; CDR3 DNA: TGTGCCAGTAGTCCAGGCACAGGGGGCACTGGGGCCAACGTCCTGACTTTC
clone size: NA; D gene: TRBD2; J gene: TRBJ2-2; V gene: TRBV5-4; CDR3 protein: CASSFRGRSNTGELFF; CDR3 DNA: TGTGCCAGCAGCTTTCGCGGGAGGTCGAACACCGGGGAGCTGTTTTTT
clone size: NA; D gene: TRBD2; J gene: TRBJ2-2; V gene: TRBV6-5; CDR3 protein: CAIDSGRFNTGELFF; CDR3 DNA: TGTGCCATAGATAGCGGGAGGTTTAACACCGGGGAGCTGTTTTTT
clone size: NA; D gene: NA; J gene: TRBJ1-5; V gene: TRBV29-1; CDR3 protein: CSALEGGNQPQHF; CDR3 DNA: TGCAGCGCCCTTGAAGGGGGCAATCAGCCCCAGCATTTT
clone size: NA; D gene: NA; J gene: TRBJ1-2; V gene: TRBV7-2; CDR3 protein: CASKMVGRLSNYGYTF; CDR3 DNA: TGTGCCAGCAAAATGGTAGGACGACTATCTAACTATGGCTACACCTTC
clone size: NA; D gene: NA; J gene: TRBJ1-1; V gene: TRBV9; CDR3 protein: CASSVQGMNTEAFF; CDR3 DNA: TGTGCCAGCAGCGTACAGGGCATGAACACTGAAGCTTTCTTT
clone size: NA; D gene: TRBD2; J gene: TRBJ2-7; V gene: TRBV6-5; CDR3 protein: CASRAGVNSYEQYF; CDR3 DNA: TGTGCCAGCAGGGCGGGAGTGAACTCCTACGAGCAGTACTTC
clone size: NA; D gene: NA; J gene: TRBJ2-7; V gene: TRBV28; CDR3 protein: CASSPPWQGEQYF; CDR3 DNA: TGTGCCAGCAGTCCCCCTTGGCAGGGCGAGCAGTACTTC
clone size: NA; D gene: NA; J gene: TRBJ2-1; V gene: TRBV7-2; CDR3 protein: CASSLEVRASDSYNEQFF; CDR3 DNA: TGTGCCAGCAGCTTAGAGGTTCGGGCTAGCGACTCCTACAATGAGCAGTTCTTC
clone size: NA; D gene: TRBD2; J gene: TRBJ2-1; V gene: TRBV28; CDR3 protein: CASRTSGRMYEQFF; CDR3 DNA: TGTGCCAGCAGAACTAGCGGGAGAATGTATGAGCAGTTCTTC
clone size: NA; D gene: TRBD1; J gene: TRBJ1-5; V gene: TRBV7-2; CDR3 protein: CASSPQTGLRPQHF; CDR3 DNA: TGTGCCAGCAGCCCACAGACAGGGTTGAGGCCCCAGCATTTT
clone size: NA; D gene: NA; J gene: TRBJ1-2; V gene: TRBV28; CDR3 protein: CASSSPGGAGYGYTF; CDR3 DNA: TGTGCCAGCAGTTCCCCAGGCGGGGCCGGGTATGGCTACACCTTC
clone size: NA; D gene: NA; J gene: TRBJ1-2; V gene: TRBV5-1; CDR3 protein: CASSLASDGYTF; CDR3 DNA: TGCGCCAGCAGCTTGGCCTCGGATGGCTACACCTTC
clone size: NA; D gene: TRBD2; J gene: TRBJ2-2; V gene: TRBV3-1/TRBV3-2; CDR3 protein: CASSQDRAGGLQRKLFF; CDR3 DNA: TGTGCCAGCAGCCAAGATCGAGCGGGAGGACTGCAGCGTAAGCTGTTTTTT
clone size: NA; D gene: TRBD1; J gene: TRBJ1-1; V gene: TRBV29-1; CDR3 protein: CSAARDRNTEAFF; CDR3 DNA: TGCAGCGCCGCCAGGGACAGGAACACTGAAGCTTTCTTT
clone size: once; D gene: NA; J gene: TRBJ1-6; V gene: TRBV23-1; CDR3 protein: CASSHSPLTLWSKNSPLHF; CDR3 DNA: TGCGCCAGCAGTCATTCGCCCCTCACTCTCTGGTCGAAGAATTCACCCCTCCACTTT
clone size: NA; D gene: NA; J gene: TRBJ1-1; V gene: TRBV18; CDR3 protein: CASSFGSGTEAFF; CDR3 DNA: TGTGCCAGCTCATTTGGGTCGGGCACTGAAGCTTTCTTT
clone size: many; D gene: NA; J gene: TRBJ1-1; V gene: TRBV5-1; CDR3 protein: CASSSLSGNTEAFF; CDR3 DNA: TGCGCCAGCAGCTCTCTGTCAGGGAACACTGAAGCTTTCTTT
clone size: NA; D gene: NA; J gene: TRBJ1-1; V gene: TRBV7-6; CDR3 protein: CASSLVETGNTEAFF; CDR3 DNA: TGTGCCAGCAGCTTAGTAGAGACAGGGAACACTGAAGCTTTCTTT
clone size: once; D gene: NA; J gene: TRBJ1-2; V gene: TRBV4-1; CDR3 protein: CASSQGNFGGYTF; CDR3 DNA: TGCGCCAGCAGCCAAGGAAATTTCGGTGGCTACACCTTC
clone size: once; D gene: TRBD1; J gene: TRBJ2-3; V gene: TRBV28; CDR3 protein: CASSPRTGGLRTDTQYF; CDR3 DNA: TGTGCCAGCAGCCCGAGGACAGGGGGCCTCCGCACAGATACGCAGTATTTT
clone size: NA; D gene: NA; J gene: TRBJ2-7; V gene: TRBV18; CDR3 protein: CASSPLAGDEQYF; CDR3 DNA: TGTGCCAGCTCACCACTGGCAGGGGACGAGCAGTACTTC
clone size: NA; D gene: TRBD2; J gene: TRBJ2-1; V gene: TRBV4-1; CDR3 protein: CASSSGTSGTIYNEQFF; CDR3 DNA: TGCGCCAGCAGCTCCGGGACTAGCGGGACCATCTACAATGAGCAGTTCTTC
clone size: few; D gene: NA; J gene: TRBJ2-1; V gene: TRBV5-4; CDR3 protein: CASEKADSSYNEQFF; CDR3 DNA: TGTGCCAGCGAAAAAGCGGATAGCTCCTACAATGAGCAGTTCTTC
clone size: NA; D gene: TRBD2; J gene: TRBJ2-5; V gene: TRBV7-9; CDR3 protein: CASSTTTSGRGQETQYF; CDR3 DNA: TGTGCCAGCAGCACAACGACTAGCGGGAGGGGCCAAGAGACCCAGTACTTC
clone size: NA; D gene: NA; J gene: TRBJ1-2; V gene: TRBV5-5; CDR3 protein: CASSPRGGAYGYTF; CDR3 DNA: TGTGCCAGCAGCCCAAGGGGGGGGGCATATGGCTACACCTTC
clone size: NA; D gene: TRBD2; J gene: TRBJ2-7; V gene: TRBV7-2; CDR3 protein: CASSRPRTSGSDSSYEQYF; CDR3 DNA: TGTGCCAGCAGCCGGCCTAGGACTAGCGGGAGCGACAGCTCCTACGAGCAGTACTTC
clone size: NA; D gene: NA; J gene: TRBJ2-4; V gene: TRBV6-5; CDR3 protein: CASSLGVRAKNIQYF; CDR3 DNA: TGTGCCAGCAGTCTGGGAGTGAGGGCCAAAAACATTCAGTACTTC
clone size: NA; D gene: NA; J gene: TRBJ1-5; V gene: TRBV6-2/TRBV6-3; CDR3 protein: CASSKRDSNQPQHF; CDR3 DNA: TGTGCCAGCAGTAAGAGGGATAGCAATCAGCCCCAGCATTTT
clone size: NA; D gene: TRBD1; J gene: TRBJ1-4; V gene: TRBV2; CDR3 protein: CASSDLGQGSEKLFF; CDR3 DNA: TGTGCCAGCAGTGACCTGGGACAGGGGAGCGAAAAACTGTTTTTT
clone size: NA; D gene: NA; J gene: TRBJ1-5; V gene: TRBV7-2; CDR3 protein: CASSLIGGINQPQHF; CDR3 DNA: TGTGCCAGCAGCTTAATTGGAGGGATCAATCAGCCCCAGCATTTT
clone size: NA; D gene: NA; J gene: TRBJ1-1; V gene: TRBV30; CDR3 protein: CAWANPYHPESTEAFF; CDR3 DNA: TGTGCCTGGGCTAACCCGTACCACCCGGAGAGTACTGAAGCTTTCTTT
clone size: NA; D gene: NA; J gene: TRBJ2-7; V gene: TRBV28; CDR3 protein: CASSFRARFPGRASGEQYF; CDR3 DNA: TGTGCCAGCAGTTTTAGGGCTAGGTTTCCGGGAAGGGCCTCCGGCGAGCAGTACTTC
clone size: NA; D gene: TRBD1; J gene: TRBJ1-1; V gene: TRBV2; CDR3 protein: CASSRTGVFEAFF; CDR3 DNA: TGTGCCAGCAGTCGGACAGGGGTTTTTGAAGCTTTCTTT
clone size: once; D gene: TRBD1; J gene: TRBJ1-5; V gene: TRBV6-1; CDR3 protein: CASSELMFGQGITQPQHF; CDR3 DNA: TGTGCCAGCAGTGAGTTAATGTTCGGACAGGGGATAACTCAGCCCCAGCATTTT
clone size: NA; D gene: TRBD1; J gene: TRBJ1-5; V gene: TRBV3-1/TRBV3-2; CDR3 protein: CASSPRQGAGPQHF; CDR3 DNA: TGTGCCAGCAGCCCACGACAGGGCGCTGGGCCCCAGCATTTT
clone size: NA; D gene: NA; J gene: TRBJ1-2; V gene: TRBV30; CDR3 protein: CAWSLTARQNVYGYTF; CDR3 DNA: TGTGCCTGGAGCCTCACTGCCCGACAGAATGTCTATGGCTACACCTTC
clone size: NA; D gene: TRBD2; J gene: TRBJ2-1; V gene: TRBV7-3; CDR3 protein: CASSLGLAGINEQFF; CDR3 DNA: TGTGCCAGCAGCCTGGGGCTAGCGGGAATTAATGAGCAGTTCTTC
clone size: few; D gene: NA; J gene: TRBJ2-1; V gene: TRBV27; CDR3 protein: CASSKNTEQFF; CDR3 DNA: TGTGCCAGCAGTAAAAACACCGAGCAGTTCTTC
clone size: NA; D gene: TRBD1; J gene: TRBJ2-5; V gene: TRBV11-2; CDR3 protein: CASSPGTGVETQYF; CDR3 DNA: TGTGCCAGCAGCCCGGGGACAGGGGTTGAGACCCAGTACTTC
clone size: NA; D gene: NA; J gene: TRBJ1-2; V gene: TRBV10-2; CDR3 protein: CASSDRGANYGYTF; CDR3 DNA: TGCGCCAGCAGTGACCGCGGTGCGAACTATGGCTACACCTTC
clone size: NA; D gene: TRBD2; J gene: TRBJ2-2; V gene: TRBV27; CDR3 protein: CASSLSGRLAVNTGELFF; CDR3 DNA: TGTGCCAGCAGTTTAAGCGGTCGACTAGCGGTGAACACCGGGGAGCTGTTTTTT
clone size: NA; D gene: NA; J gene: TRBJ2-1; V gene: TRBV27; CDR3 protein: CASSTSRGYNEQFF; CDR3 DNA: TGTGCCAGCAGTACGTCCCGGGGCTACAATGAGCAGTTCTTC
clone size: NA; D gene: NA; J gene: TRBJ1-1; V gene: TRBV5-1; CDR3 protein: CASSLFPNMNTEAFF; CDR3 DNA: TGCGCCAGCAGCTTGTTCCCGAACATGAACACTGAAGCTTTCTTT
clone size: NA; D gene: TRBD1; J gene: TRBJ2-7; V gene: TRBV19; CDR3 protein: CASSSGQVYEQYF; CDR3 DNA: TGTGCCAGTAGTTCAGGACAGGTCTACGAGCAGTACTTC
clone size: few; D gene: TRBD2; J gene: TRBJ2-2; V gene: TRBV7-6; CDR3 protein: CASSWTSGAGELFF; CDR3 DNA: TGTGCCAGCAGCTGGACTAGCGGGGCCGGGGAGCTGTTTTTT
clone size: NA; D gene: TRBD1; J gene: TRBJ1-2; V gene: TRBV28; CDR3 protein: CASRSTGGGALGYTF; CDR3 DNA: TGTGCCAGCAGGTCGACAGGGGGCGGGGCGCTGGGCTACACCTTC